This entry lists 5 T cell receptor beta chains sequenced from one sample in a study of control samples from healthy donors and cancer patients. Assay used: immunoSEQ multiplex PCR; TCRdb lists only in-frame clones, some missing. The table shows approximately 82,000 clones, with around 87% occurring only once. Material: blood. These receptors were obtained from a man over 45 in good health.

The chain combines TRBV10-2 with TRBJ1-5; D may be TRBD1 (5 bases). V was trimmed by 7 bases and J by 3 bases, leaving 10 bases between them. The V gene's germline CDR1 is WSHSY and CDR2 SAAADI. The CDR3 length is 13 residues. For the CDR3, the DNA is TGCGCCAGCATCCCAGGGCCCAATCAGCCCCAGCATTTT. As protein: CASIPGPNQPQHF.

The gene calls are TRBV4-3 and TRBJ2-2; D uncertain. The CDR3 has 16 residues. Trimming removed 2 bases at V and 5 bases at J, with 15 bases between. CDR1 LGHNA and CDR2 YSLEER come from the germline V gene. In nucleotides, the CDR3 is TGCGCCAGCAGCCAATCTCGGGCCCCGAGGACCGGGGAGCTGTTTTTT. Protein: CASSQSRAPRTGELFF.

A remark on this clone: The sample has other DNA sequences that encode this CDR3 too. The chain uses TRBV7-2 and TRBJ1-5; 8 nucleotides agree with TRBD1. Unmatched junction bases numbered 7, after V lost 5 bases and J lost 7 bases. The CDR3 spans 14 residues. Per germline, CDR1 SGHTA and CDR2 FQGNSA. For the CDR3, the DNA is TGTGCCAGCAGCCCGCAGGGGGCAGGGCAGCCCCAGCATTTT. Translation: CASSPQGAGQPQHF.

This rearrangement joins TRBV5-6 to TRBJ2-5; D is perhaps TRBD2 (5 bases). This CDR3 region has 12 residues. CDR1 SGHDT and CDR2 YYEEEE come from the germline V gene. Trimming took off 2 bases at V and 7 bases at J, with 9 bases between the two ends. CDR3 sequence (DNA): TGTGCCAGCAGCTTCGGGGTCGGGACCCAGTACTTC. Protein sequence: CASSFGVGTQYF.

This rearrangement joins TRBV3-1 (or the pseudogene TRBV3-2) to TRBJ2-2; TRBD2 matches at 7 bases. CDR1 LGHDT and CDR2 YNNKEL come from the germline V gene (reference sequence). CDR3 length: 15 residues. V trimming: 4 bases; J trimming: 6 bases; junction bases outside the gene matches: 8. The CDR3 protein is CASSPGGGRAGELFF. CDR3 bases: TGTGCCAGCAGCCCCGGCGGGGGTCGCGCCGGGGAGCTGTTTTTT.